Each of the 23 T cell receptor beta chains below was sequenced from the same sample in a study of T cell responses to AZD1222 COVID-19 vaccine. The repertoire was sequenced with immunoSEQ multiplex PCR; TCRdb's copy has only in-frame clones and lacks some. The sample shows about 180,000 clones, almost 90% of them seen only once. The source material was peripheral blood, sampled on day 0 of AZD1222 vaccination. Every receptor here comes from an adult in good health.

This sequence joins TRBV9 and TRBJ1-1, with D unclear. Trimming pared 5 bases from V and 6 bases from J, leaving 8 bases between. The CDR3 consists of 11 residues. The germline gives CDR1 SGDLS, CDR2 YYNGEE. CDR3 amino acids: CASSPHPEAFF. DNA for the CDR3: TGTGCCAGCAGTCCCCACCCTGAAGCTTTCTTT.

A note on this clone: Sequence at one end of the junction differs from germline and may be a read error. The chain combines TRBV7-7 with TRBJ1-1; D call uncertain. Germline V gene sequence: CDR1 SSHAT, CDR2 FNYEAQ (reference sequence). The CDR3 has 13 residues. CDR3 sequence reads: CASSYDSNTEAFF. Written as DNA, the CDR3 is TGTGCTAGCAGCTACGACTCGAACACTGAAGCTTTCTTT.

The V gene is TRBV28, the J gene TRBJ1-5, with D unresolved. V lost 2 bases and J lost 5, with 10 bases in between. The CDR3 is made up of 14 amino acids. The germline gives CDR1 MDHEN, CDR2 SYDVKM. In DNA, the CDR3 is TGTGCCAGCAGTTTACCTAACAGTGATCAGCCCCAGCATTTT. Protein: CASSLPNSDQPQHF.

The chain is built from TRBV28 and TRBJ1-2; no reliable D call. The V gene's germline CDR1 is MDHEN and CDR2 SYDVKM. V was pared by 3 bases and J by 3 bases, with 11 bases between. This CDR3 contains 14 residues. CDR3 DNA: TGTGCCAGCAGTTTCCAACCAACCGACTATGGCTACACCTTC. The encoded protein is CASSFQPTDYGYTF.

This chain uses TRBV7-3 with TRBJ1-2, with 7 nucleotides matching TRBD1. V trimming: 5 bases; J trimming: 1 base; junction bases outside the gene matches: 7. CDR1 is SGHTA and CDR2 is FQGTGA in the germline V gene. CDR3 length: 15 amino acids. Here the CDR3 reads CASSPTGDGNYGYTF. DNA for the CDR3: TGTGCCAGCAGCCCCACAGGGGACGGTAACTATGGCTACACCTTC.

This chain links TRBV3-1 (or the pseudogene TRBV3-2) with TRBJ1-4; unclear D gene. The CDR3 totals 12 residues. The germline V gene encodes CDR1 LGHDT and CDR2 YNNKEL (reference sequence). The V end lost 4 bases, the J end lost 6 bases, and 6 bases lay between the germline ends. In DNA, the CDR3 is TGTGCCAGCAGCCGAAAGCATGAAAAACTGTTTTTT. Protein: CASSRKHEKLFF.

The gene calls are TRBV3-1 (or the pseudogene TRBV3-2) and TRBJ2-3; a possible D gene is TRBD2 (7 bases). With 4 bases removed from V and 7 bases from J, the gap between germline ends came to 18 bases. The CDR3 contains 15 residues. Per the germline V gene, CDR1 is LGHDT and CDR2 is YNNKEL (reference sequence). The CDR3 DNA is TGTGCCAGCAGCCCCGCCCGGGGGGCCCCCAATACGCAGTATTTT. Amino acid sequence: CASSPARGAPNTQYF.

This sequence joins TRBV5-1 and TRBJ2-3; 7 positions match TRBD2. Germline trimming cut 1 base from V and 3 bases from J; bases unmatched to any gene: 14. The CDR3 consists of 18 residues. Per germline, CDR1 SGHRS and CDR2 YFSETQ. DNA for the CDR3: TGCGCCAGCAGCTTGCAGCAGGGTCGCGGGGGTTTGACAGATACGCAGTATTTT. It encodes CASSLQQGRGGLTDTQYF.

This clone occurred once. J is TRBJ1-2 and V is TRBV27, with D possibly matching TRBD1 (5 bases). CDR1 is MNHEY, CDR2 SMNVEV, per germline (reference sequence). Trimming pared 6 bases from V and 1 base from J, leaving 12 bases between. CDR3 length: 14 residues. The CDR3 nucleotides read TGTGCCAGCAGCACTGGGGGGGGTAACTATGGCTACACCTTC. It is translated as CASSTGGGNYGYTF.

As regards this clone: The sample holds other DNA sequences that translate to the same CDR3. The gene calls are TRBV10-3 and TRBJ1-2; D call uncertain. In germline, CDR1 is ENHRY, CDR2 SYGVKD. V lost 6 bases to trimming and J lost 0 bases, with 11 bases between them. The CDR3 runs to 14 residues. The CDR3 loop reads CAISGTGANYGYTF. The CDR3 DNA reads TGTGCCATCAGCGGTACTGGGGCTAACTATGGCTACACCTTC.

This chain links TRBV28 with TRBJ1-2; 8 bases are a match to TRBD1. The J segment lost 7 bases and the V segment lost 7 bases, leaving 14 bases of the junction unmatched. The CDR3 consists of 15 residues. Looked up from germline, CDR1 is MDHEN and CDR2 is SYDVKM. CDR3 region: CASKSRQGSMGGYTF. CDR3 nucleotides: TGTGCCAGCAAGTCCCGACAGGGGTCCATGGGTGGCTACACCTTC.

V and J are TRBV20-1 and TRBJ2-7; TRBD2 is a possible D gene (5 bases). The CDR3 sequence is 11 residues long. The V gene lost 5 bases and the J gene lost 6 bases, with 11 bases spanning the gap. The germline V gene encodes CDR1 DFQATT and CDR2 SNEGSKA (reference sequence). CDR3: CSASAGGEQYF. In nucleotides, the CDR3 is TGCAGTGCTTCCGCCGGAGGCGAGCAGTACTTC.

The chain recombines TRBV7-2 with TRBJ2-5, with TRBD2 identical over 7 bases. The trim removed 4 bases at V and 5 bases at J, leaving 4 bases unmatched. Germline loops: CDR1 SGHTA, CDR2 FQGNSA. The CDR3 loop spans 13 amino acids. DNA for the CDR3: TGTGCCAGCAGCTATGGACTAGTGGAGACCCAGTACTTC. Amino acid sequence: CASSYGLVETQYF.

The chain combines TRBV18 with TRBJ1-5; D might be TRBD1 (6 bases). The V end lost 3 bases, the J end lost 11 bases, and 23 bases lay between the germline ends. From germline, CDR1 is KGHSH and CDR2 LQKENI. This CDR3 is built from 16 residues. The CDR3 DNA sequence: TGTGCCAGCTCACCCTTTGGACAGCTGGCTCTCACGGCCCAGCATTTT. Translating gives CASSPFGQLALTAQHF.

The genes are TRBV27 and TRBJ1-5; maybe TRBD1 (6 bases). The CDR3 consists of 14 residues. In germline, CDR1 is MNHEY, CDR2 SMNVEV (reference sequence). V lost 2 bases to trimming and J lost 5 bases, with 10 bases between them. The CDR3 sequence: CASSLRGADQPQHF. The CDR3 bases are TGTGCCAGCAGTTTAAGGGGGGCGGATCAGCCCCAGCATTTT.

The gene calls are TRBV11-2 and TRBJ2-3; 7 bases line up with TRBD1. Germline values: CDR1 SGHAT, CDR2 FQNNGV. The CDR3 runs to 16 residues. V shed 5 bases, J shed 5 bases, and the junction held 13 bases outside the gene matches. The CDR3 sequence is CASSPQEDRWGDTQYF. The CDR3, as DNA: TGTGCCAGCAGCCCCCAGGAGGACAGGTGGGGAGATACGCAGTATTTT.

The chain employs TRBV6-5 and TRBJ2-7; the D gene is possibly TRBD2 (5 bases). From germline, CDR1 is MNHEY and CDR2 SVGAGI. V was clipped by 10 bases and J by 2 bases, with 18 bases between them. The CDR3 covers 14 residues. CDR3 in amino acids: CATPGLQTPYEQYF. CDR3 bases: TGTGCCACCCCCGGACTGCAAACCCCCTACGAGCAGTACTTC.

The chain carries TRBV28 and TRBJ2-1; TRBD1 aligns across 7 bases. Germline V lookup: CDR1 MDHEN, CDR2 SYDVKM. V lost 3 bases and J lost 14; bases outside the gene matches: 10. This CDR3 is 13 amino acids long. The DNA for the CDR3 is TGTGCCAGCAGTTTCATCCCCGACAGGGCGAAGTTCTTC. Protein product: CASSFIPDRAKFF.

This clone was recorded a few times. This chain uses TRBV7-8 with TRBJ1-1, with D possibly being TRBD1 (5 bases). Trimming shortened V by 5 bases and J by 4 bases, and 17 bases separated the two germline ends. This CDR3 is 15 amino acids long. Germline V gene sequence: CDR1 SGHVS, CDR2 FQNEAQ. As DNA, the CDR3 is TGTGCCAGCAGCCCGAACCGTAGGGGATTCACTGAAGCTTTCTTT. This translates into CASSPNRRGFTEAFF.

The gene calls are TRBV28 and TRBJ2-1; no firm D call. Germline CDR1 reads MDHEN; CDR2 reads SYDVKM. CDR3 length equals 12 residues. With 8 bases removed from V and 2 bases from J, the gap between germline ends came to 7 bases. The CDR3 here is CASQEAYNEQFF. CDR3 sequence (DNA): TGTGCCAGCCAAGAGGCCTACAATGAGCAGTTCTTC.

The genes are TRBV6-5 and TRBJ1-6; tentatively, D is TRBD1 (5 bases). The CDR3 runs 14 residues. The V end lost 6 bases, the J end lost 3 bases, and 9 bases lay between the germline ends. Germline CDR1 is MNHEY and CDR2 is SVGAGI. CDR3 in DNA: TGTGCCAGCAGCCCAGGGCTCTATAATTCACCCCTCCACTTT. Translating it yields CASSPGLYNSPLHF.

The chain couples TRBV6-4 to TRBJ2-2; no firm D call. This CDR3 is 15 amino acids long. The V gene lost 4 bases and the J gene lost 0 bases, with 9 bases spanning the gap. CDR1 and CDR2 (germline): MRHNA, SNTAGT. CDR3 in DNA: TGTGCCAGCAGTGCCAGCGCTTCGAACACCGGGGAGCTGTTTTTT. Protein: CASSASASNTGELFF.

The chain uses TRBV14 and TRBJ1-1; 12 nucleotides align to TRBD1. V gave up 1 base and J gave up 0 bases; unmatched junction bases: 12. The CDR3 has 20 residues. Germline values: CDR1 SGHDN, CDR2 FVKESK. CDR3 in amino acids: CASSQVRGTGGASLNTEAFF. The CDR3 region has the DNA TGTGCCAGCAGCCAAGTAAGGGGGACAGGGGGCGCGTCTTTGAACACTGAAGCTTTCTTT.